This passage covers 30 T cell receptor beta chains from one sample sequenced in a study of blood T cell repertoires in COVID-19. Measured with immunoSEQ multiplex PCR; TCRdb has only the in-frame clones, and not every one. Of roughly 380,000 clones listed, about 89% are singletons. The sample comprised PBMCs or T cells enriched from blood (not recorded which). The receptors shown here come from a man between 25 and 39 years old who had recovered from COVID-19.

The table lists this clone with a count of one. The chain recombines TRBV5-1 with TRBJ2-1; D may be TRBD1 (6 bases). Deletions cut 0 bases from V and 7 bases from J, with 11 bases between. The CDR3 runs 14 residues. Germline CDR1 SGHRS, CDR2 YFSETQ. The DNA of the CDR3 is TGCGCCAGCAGCTTGGCGGGACAAGGAAATGAGCAGTTCTTC. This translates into CASSLAGQGNEQFF.

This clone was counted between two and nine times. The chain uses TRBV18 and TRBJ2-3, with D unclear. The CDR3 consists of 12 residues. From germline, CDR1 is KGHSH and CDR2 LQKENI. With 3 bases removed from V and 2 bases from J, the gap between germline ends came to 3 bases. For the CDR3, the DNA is TGTGCCAGCTCACCCTCCACAGATACGCAGTATTTT. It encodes CASSPSTDTQYF.

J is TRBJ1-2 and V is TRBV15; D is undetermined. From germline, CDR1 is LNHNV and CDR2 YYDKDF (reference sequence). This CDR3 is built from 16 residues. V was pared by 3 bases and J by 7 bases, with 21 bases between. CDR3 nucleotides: TGTGCCACCAGCAGGGACCTAGGCGCGGGTTCGGGTGGCTACACCTTC. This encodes CATSRDLGAGSGGYTF.

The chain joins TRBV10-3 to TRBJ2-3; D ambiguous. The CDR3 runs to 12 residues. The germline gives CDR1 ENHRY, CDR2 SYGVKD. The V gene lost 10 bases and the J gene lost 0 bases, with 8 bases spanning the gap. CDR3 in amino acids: CATYSSTDTQYF. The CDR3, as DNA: TGTGCCACCTACTCGAGCACAGATACGCAGTATTTT.

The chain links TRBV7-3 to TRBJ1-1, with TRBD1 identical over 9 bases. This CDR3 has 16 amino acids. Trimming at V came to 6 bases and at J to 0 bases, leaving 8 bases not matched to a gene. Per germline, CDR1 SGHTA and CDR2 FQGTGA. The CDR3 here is CASRPDRGPLNTEAFF. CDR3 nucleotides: TGTGCCAGCAGGCCGGACAGGGGCCCTCTGAACACTGAAGCTTTCTTT.

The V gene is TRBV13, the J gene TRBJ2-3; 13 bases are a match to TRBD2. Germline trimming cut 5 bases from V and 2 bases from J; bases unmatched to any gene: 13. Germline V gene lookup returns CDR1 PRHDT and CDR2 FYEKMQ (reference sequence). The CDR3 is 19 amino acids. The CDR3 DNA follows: TGTGCCAGCAGCCCTCAACTAGCGGGGGGGCGAAGGGTCACAGATACGCAGTATTTT. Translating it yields CASSPQLAGGRRVTDTQYF.

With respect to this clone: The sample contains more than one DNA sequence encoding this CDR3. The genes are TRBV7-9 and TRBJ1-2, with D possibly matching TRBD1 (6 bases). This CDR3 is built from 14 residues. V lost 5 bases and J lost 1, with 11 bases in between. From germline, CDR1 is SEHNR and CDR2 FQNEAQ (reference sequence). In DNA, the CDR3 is TGTGCCAGCAGCCTAGGACAGAATAACTATGGCTACACCTTC. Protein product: CASSLGQNNYGYTF.

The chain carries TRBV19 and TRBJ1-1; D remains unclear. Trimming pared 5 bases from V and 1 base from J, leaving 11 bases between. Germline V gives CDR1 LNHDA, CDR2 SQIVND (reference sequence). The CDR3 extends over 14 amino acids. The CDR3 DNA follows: TGTGCCAGTAGTGAGCGGAGTTCGAACACTGAAGCTTTCTTT. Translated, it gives CASSERSSNTEAFF.

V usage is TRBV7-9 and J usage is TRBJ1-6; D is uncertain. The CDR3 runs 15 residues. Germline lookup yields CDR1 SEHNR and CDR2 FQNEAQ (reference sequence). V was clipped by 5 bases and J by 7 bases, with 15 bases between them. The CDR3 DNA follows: TGTGCCAGCAGCCCCAATCCCGGGTCCAATTCACCCCTCCACTTT. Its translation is CASSPNPGSNSPLHF.

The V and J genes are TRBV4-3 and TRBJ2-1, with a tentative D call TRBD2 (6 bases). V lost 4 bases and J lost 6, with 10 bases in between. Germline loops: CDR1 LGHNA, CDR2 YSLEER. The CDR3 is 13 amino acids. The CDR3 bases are TGCGCCAGCAGCCTATTGGGGGGCAATGAGCAGTTCTTC. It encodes CASSLLGGNEQFF.

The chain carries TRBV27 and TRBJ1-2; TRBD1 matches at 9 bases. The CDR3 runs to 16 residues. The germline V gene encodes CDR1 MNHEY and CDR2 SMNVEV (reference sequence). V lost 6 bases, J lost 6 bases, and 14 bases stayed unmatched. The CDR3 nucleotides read TGTGCCAGCAGCCCAGCGGGACAGGGAAATCGAAATGGCTACACCTTC. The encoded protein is CASSPAGQGNRNGYTF.

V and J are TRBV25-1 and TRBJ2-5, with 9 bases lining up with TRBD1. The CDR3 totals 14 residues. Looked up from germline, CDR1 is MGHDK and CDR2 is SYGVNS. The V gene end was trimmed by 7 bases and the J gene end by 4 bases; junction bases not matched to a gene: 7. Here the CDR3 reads CASTGTGSGETQYF. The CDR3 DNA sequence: TGTGCCAGCACCGGGACAGGGAGTGGAGAGACCCAGTACTTC. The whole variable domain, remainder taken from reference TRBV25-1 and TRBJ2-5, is EADIYQTPRYLVIGTGKKITLECSQTMGHDKMYWYQQDPGMELHLIHYSYGVNSTEKGDLSSESTVSRIRTEHFPLTLESARPSHTSQYLCASTGTGSGETQYFGPGTRLLVL.

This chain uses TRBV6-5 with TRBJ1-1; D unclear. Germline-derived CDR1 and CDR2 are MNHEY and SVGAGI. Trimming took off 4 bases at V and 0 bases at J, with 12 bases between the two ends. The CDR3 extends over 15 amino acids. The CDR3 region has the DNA TGTGCCAGCAGTTCCCTCGGGGATCTGAACACTGAAGCTTTCTTT. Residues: CASSSLGDLNTEAFF.

As DNA, the CDR3 is TGTGCCAGCAGCTTAAGCAACAGATTGAACACTGAAGCTTTCTTT. The encoded protein is CASSLSNRLNTEAFF. This chain uses TRBV11-2 with TRBJ1-1, with D unclear. The CDR3 covers 15 residues. V shed 2 bases and J shed 0 bases, with 10 bases lying between them. Germline V gene lookup returns CDR1 SGHAT and CDR2 FQNNGV.

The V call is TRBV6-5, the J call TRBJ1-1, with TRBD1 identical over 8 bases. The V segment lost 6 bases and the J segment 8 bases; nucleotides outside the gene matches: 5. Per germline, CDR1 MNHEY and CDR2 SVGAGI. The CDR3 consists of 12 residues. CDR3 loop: CASRRDRGEAFF. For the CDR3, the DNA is TGTGCCAGCAGACGTGACAGGGGCGAAGCTTTCTTT.

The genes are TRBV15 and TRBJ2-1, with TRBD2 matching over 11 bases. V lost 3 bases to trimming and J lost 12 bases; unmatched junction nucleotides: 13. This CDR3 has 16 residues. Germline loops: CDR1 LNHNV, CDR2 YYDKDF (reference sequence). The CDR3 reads CATSRGVAGGSPSQFF. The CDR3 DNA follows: TGTGCCACCAGCAGGGGGGTAGCGGGGGGGAGCCCGTCGCAGTTCTTC.

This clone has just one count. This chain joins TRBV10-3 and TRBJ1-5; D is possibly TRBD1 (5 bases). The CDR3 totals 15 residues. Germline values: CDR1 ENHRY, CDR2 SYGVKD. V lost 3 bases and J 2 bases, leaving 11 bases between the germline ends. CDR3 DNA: TGTGCCATCAGTGAAGGAGGGGAGGGCAATCAGCCCCAGCATTTT. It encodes CAISEGGEGNQPQHF.

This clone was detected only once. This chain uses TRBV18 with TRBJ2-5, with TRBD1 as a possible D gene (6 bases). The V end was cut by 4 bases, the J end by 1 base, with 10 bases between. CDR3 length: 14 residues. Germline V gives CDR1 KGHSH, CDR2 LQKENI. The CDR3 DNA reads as TGTGCCAGCTCACGAGGACAGCCCCAAGAGACCCAGTACTTC. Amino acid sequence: CASSRGQPQETQYF. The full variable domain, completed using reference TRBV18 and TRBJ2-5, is NAGVMQNPRHLVRRRGQEARLRCSPMKGHSHVYWYRQLPEEGLKFMVYLQKENIIDESGMPKERFSAEFPKEGPSILRIQQVVRGDSAAYFCASSRGQPQETQYFGPGTRLLVL.

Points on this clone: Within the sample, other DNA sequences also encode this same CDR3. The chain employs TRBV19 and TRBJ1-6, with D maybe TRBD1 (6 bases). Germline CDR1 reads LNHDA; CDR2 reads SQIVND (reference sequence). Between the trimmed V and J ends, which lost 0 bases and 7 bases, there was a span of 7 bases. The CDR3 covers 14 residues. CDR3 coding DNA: TGTGCCAGTAGTATAGACAGGGGAAATTCACCCCTCCACTTT. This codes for CASSIDRGNSPLHF.

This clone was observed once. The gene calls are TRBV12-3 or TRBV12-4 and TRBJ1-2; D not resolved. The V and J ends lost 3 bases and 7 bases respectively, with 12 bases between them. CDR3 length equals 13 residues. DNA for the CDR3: TGTGCCAGCAGTTTCGGGAGTCTTGGTGGCTACACCTTC. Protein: CASSFGSLGGYTF.

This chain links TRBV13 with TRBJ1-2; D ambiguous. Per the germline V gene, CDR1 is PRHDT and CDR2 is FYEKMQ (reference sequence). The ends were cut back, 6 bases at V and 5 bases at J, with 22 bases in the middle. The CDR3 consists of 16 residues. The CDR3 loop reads CASRRLGGGYFYGYTF. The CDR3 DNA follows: TGTGCCAGCAGACGTCTGGGAGGAGGGTACTTTTATGGCTACACCTTC.

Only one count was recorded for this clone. CDR3 residues: CRGGTGTEAFF. DNA of the CDR3: TGCAGGGGGGGGACAGGGACAGAAGCTTTCTTT. The genes are TRBV20-1 and TRBJ1-1; TRBD1 agrees at 9 bases. CDR1 DFQATT and CDR2 SNEGSKA come from the germline V gene (reference sequence). The CDR3 sequence is 11 residues long.

Here the CDR3 reads CASSLETANTGELFF. Here the CDR3 DNA reads TGTGCCAGCTCACTGGAGACAGCGAACACCGGGGAGCTGTTTTTT. The chain has TRBV18 and TRBJ2-2, with D possibly TRBD1 on 5 matching bases. The CDR3 runs 15 residues. Trimming shortened V by 4 bases and J by 0 bases, and 9 bases separated the two germline ends. Per germline, CDR1 KGHSH and CDR2 LQKENI.

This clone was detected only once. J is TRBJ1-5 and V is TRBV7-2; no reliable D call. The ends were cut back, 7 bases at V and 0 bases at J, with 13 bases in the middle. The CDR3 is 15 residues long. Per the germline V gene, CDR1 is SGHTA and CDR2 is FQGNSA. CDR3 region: CASTLGGYSNQPQHF. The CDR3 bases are TGTGCCAGCACCCTTGGAGGATATAGCAATCAGCCCCAGCATTTT.

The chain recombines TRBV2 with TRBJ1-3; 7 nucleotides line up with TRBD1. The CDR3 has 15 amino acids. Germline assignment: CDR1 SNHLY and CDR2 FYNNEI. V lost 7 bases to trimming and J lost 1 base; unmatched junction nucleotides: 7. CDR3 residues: CASMRQGRSGNTIYF. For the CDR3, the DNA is TGTGCCAGCATGCGACAGGGAAGATCTGGAAACACCATATATTTT.

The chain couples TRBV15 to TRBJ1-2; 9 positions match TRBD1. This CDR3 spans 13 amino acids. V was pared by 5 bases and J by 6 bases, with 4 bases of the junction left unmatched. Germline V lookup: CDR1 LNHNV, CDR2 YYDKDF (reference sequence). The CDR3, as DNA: TGTGCCACCAGCGTTCGGACAGGGGATGGCTACACCTTC. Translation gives CATSVRTGDGYTF.

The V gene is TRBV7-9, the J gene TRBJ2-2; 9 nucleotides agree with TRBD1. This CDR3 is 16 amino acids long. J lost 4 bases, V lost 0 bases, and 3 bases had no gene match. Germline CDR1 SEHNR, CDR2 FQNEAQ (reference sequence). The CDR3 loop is CASSLAGQGGTGELFF. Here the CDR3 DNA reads TGTGCCAGCAGCTTAGCGGGACAGGGAGGCACCGGGGAGCTGTTTTTT.

The CDR3 is CASSKGGTGVGGYTF. The CDR3 coding sequence is TGTGCCAGTAGTAAAGGAGGGACAGGGGTAGGAGGCTACACCTTC. The genes are TRBV19 and TRBJ1-2; 10 nucleotides agree with TRBD1. V gave up 4 bases and J gave up 8 bases; unmatched junction bases: 10. This CDR3 is built from 15 residues. The V gene's germline CDR1 is LNHDA and CDR2 SQIVND (reference sequence).

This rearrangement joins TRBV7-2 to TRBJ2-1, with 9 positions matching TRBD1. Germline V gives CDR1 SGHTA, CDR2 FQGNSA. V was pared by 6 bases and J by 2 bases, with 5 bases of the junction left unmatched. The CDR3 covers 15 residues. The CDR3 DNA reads TGTGCCAGCAGAGCGGACAGGGGTGCCTACAATGAGCAGTTCTTC. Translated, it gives CASRADRGAYNEQFF. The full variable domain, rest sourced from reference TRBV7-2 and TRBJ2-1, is GAGVSQSPSNKVTEKGKDVELRCDPISGHTALYWYRQSLGQGLEFLIYFQGNSAPDKSGLPSDRFSAERTGGSVSTLTIQRTQQEDSAVYLCASRADRGAYNEQFFGPGTRLTVL.

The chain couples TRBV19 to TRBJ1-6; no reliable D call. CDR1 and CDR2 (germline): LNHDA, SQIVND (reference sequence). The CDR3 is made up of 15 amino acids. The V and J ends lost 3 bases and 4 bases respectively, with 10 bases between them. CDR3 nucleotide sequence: TGTGCCAGTAGTATTTCCGGGGTGTATAATTCACCCCTCCACTTT. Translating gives CASSISGVYNSPLHF.